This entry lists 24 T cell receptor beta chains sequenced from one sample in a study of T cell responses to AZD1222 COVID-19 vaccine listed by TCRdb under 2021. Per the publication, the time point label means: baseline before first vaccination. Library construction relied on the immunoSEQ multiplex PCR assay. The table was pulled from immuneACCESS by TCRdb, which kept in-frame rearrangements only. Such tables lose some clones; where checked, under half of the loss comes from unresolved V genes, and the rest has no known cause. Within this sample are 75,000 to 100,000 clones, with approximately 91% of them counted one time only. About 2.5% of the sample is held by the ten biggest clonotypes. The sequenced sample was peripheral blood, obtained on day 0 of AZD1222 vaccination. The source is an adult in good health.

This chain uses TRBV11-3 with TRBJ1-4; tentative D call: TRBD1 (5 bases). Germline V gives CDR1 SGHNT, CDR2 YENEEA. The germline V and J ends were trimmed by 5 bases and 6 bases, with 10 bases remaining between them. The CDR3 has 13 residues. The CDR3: CASSPWGDEKLFF. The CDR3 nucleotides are TGTGCCAGCAGCCCGTGGGGGGATGAAAAACTGTTTTTT.

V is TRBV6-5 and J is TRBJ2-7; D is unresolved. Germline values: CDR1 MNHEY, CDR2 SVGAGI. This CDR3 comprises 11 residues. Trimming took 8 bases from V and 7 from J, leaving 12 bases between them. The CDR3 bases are TGTGCCAGCGGCCTTGTGGGGGAGCAGTACTTC. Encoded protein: CASGLVGEQYF.

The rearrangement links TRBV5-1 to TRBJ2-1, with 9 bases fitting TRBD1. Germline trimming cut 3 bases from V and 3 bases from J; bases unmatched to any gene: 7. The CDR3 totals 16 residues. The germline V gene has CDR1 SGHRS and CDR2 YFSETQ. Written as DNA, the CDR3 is TGCGCCAGCAGCTCCGGGACAGGGATGGGCTACAATGAGCAGTTCTTC. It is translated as CASSSGTGMGYNEQFF.

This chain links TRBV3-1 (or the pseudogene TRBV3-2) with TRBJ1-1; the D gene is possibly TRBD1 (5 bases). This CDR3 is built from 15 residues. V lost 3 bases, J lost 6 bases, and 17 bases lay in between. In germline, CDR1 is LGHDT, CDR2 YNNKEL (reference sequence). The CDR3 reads CASSQGGEWLAEAFF. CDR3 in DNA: TGTGCCAGCAGCCAGGGGGGGGAATGGTTGGCTGAAGCTTTCTTT.

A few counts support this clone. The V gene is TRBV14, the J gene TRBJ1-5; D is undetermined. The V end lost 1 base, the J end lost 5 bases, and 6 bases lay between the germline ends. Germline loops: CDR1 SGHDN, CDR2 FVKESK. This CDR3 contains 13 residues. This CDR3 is CASSQGLHQPQHF. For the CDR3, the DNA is TGTGCCAGCAGCCAAGGTCTCCATCAGCCCCAGCATTTT.

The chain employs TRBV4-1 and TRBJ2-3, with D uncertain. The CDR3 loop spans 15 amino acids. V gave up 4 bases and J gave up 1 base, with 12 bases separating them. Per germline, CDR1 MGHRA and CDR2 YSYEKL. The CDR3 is CASSPFNQGTDTQYF. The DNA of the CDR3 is TGCGCCAGCAGCCCCTTTAACCAAGGCACAGATACGCAGTATTTT.

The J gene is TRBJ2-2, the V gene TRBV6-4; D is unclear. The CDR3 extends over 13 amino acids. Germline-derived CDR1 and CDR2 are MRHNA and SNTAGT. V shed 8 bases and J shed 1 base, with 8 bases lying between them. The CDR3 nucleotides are TGTGCCAGCCGCCCCGGGAACACCGGGGAGCTGTTTTTT. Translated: CASRPGNTGELFF.

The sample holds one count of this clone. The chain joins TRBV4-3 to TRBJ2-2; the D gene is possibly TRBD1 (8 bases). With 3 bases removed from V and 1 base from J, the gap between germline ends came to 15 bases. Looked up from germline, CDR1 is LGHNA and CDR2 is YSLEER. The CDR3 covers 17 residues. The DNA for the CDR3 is TGCGCCAGCAGCCAGGACAGGGCGGGGGTGAACACCGGGGAGCTGTTTTTT. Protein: CASSQDRAGVNTGELFF.

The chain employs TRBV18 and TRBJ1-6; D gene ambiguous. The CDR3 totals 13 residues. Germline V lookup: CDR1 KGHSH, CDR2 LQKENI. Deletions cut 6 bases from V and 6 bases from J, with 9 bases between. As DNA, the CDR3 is TGTGCCAGCTCCTCCCAGACTAATTCACCCCTCCACTTT. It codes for CASSSQTNSPLHF.

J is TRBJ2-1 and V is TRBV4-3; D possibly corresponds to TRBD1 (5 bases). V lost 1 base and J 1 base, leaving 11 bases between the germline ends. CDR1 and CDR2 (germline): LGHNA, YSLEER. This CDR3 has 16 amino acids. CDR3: CASSQGQKVSYNEQFF. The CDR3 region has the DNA TGCGCCAGCAGCCAAGGACAGAAGGTTTCCTACAATGAGCAGTTCTTC.

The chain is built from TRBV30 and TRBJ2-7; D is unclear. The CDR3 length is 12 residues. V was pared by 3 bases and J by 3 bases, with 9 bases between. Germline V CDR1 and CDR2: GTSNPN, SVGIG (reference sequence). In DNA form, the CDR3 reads TGTGCCTGGAGGGAACACAACTACGAGCAGTACTTC. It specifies CAWREHNYEQYF.

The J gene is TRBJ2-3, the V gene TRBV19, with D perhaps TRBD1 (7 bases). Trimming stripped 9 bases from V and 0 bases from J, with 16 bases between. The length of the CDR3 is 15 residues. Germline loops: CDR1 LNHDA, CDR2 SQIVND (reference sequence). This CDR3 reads CASRRPGGSTDTQYF. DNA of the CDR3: TGTGCCAGCAGACGACCAGGGGGGAGCACAGATACGCAGTATTTT. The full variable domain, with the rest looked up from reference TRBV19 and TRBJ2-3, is DGGITQSPKYLFRKEGQNVTLSCEQNLNHDAMYWYRQDPGQGLRLIYYSQIVNDFQKGDIAEGYSVSREKKESFPLTVTSAQKNPTAFYLCASRRPGGSTDTQYFGPGTRLTVL.

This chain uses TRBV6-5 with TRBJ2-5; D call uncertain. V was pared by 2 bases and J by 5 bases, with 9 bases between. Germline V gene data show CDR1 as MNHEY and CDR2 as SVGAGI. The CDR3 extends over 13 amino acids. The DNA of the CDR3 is TGTGCCAGCAGTTACGAGGTGCGGGAGACCCAGTACTTC. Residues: CASSYEVRETQYF.

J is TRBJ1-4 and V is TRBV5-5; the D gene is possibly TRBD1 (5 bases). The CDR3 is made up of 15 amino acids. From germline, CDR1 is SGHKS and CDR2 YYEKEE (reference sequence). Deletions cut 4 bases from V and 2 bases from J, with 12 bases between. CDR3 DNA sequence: TGTGCCAGCAGCCCGACAGAGGACACTAATGAAAAACTGTTTTTT. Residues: CASSPTEDTNEKLFF.

The CDR3, as DNA: TGTGCCAGTACCAGACAGGGATGGGATGAAAAACTGTTTTTT. Residues: CASTRQGWDEKLFF. The V and J genes are TRBV19 and TRBJ1-4; 7 bases agree with TRBD1. The CDR3 has 14 residues. V shed 7 bases and J 6 bases; nucleotides not matched to a gene: 8. Germline V gene sequence: CDR1 LNHDA, CDR2 SQIVND (reference sequence). Full variable domain (outside the CDR3, taken from reference TRBV19 and TRBJ1-4): DGGITQSPKYLFRKEGQNVTLSCEQNLNHDAMYWYRQDPGQGLRLIYYSQIVNDFQKGDIAEGYSVSREKKESFPLTVTSAQKNPTAFYLCASTRQGWDEKLFFGSGTQLSVL.

As DNA, the CDR3 is TGTGCCAGCAGCTTAATCAGGGCCGGCACCGGGGAGCTGTTTTTT. Residues: CASSLIRAGTGELFF. The chain uses TRBV7-3 and TRBJ2-2, with a possible D match to TRBD1 (5 bases). The ends were cut back, 1 base at V and 4 bases at J, with 10 bases in the middle. The CDR3 totals 15 residues. The germline V gene has CDR1 SGHTA and CDR2 FQGTGA.

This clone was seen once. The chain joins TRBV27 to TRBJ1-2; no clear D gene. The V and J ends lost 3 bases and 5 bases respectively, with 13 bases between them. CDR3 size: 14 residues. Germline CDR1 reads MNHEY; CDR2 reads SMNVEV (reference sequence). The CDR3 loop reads CASSFGRSGYGYTF. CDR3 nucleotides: TGTGCCAGCAGTTTTGGACGGTCCGGGTATGGCTACACCTTC.

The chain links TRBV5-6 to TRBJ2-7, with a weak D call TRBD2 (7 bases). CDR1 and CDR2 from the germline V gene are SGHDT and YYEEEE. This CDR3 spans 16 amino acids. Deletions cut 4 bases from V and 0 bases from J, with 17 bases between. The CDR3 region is CASSLGGRGLSYEQYF. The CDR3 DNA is TGTGCCAGCAGCCTAGGGGGGAGGGGTCTCTCCTACGAGCAGTACTTC.

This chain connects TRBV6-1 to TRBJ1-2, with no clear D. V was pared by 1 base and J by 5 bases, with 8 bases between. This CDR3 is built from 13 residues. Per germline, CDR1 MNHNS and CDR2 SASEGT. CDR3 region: CASSEGGRYGYTF. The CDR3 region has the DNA TGTGCCAGCAGTGAAGGGGGAAGATATGGCTACACCTTC.

The CDR3: CASSQEVGSTGELFF. CDR3 nucleotides: TGCGCCAGCAGCCAAGAAGTGGGTAGCACCGGGGAGCTGTTTTTT. The V and J genes are TRBV4-3 and TRBJ2-2, with no clear D. The CDR3 is 15 residues long. V gave up 0 bases and J gave up 4 bases, with 9 bases separating them. CDR1 is LGHNA, CDR2 YSLEER, per germline.

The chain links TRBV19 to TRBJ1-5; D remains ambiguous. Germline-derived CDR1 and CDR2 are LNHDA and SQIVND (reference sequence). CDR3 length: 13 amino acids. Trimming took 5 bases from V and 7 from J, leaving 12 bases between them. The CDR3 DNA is TGTGCCAGTAGTCCAGATCTCCCACAGCCCCAGCATTTT. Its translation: CASSPDLPQPQHF. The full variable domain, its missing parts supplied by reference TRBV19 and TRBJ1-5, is DGGITQSPKYLFRKEGQNVTLSCEQNLNHDAMYWYRQDPGQGLRLIYYSQIVNDFQKGDIAEGYSVSREKKESFPLTVTSAQKNPTAFYLCASSPDLPQPQHFGDGTRLSIL.

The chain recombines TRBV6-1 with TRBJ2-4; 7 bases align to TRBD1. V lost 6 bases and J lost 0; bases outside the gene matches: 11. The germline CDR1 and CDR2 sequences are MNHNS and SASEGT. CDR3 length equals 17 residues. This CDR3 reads CASSEPPGQLAKNIQYF. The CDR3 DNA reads TGTGCCAGCAGCGAACCCCCGGGACAGCTAGCCAAAAACATTCAGTACTTC.

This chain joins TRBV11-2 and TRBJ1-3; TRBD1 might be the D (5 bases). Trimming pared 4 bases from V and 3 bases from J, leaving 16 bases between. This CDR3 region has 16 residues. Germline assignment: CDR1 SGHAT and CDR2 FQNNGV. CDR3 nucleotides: TGTGCCAGCAGCTCTCACCTCGGGACGTTTGGAAACACCATATATTTT. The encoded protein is CASSSHLGTFGNTIYF.

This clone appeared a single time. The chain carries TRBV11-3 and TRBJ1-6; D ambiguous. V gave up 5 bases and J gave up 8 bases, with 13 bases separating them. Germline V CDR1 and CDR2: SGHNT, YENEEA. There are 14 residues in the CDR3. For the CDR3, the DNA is TGTGCCAGCAGCCGCCGGGGAGGTGATTCACCCCTCCACTTT. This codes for CASSRRGGDSPLHF.